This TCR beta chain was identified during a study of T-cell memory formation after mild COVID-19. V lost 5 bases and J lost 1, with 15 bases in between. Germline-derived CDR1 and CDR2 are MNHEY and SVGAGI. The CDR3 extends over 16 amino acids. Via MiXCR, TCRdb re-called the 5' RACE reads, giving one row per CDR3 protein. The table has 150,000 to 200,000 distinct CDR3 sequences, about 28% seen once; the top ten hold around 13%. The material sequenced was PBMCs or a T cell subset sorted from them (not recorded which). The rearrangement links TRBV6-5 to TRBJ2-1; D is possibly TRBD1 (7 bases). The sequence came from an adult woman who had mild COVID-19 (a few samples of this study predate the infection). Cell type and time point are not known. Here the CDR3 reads CASSGQGGHSYNEQFF. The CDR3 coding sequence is TGTGCCAGCAGTGGCCAGGGGGGTCATTCCTACAATGAGCAGTTCTTC.